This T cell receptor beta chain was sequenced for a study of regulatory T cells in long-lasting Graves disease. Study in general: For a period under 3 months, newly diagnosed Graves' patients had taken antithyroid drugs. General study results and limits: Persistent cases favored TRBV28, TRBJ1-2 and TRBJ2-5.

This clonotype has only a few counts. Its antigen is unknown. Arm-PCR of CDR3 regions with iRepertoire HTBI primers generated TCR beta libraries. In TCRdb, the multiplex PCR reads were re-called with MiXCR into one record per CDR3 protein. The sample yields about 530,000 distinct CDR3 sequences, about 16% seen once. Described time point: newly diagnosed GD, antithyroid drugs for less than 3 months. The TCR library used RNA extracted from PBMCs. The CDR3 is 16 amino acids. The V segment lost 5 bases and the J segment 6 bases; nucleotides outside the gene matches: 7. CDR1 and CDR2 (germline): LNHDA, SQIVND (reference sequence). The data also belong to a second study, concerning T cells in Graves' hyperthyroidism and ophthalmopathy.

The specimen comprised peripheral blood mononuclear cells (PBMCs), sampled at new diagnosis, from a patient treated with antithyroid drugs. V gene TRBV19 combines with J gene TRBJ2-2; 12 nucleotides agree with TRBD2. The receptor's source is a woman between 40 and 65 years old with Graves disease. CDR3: CASSLLAGGIAGELFF. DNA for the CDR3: TGTGCCAGTAGTCTGCTAGCGGGGGGGATCGCCGGGGAGCTGTTTTTT.